This T cell receptor beta chain was sequenced for a study of regulatory T cells in long-lasting Graves disease. This clonotype was picked up many times. Its target is not known. Findings and limits, study-wide: Persistent-disease Graves' patients showed less TCR diversity than new cases.

Trimming pared 4 bases from V and 12 bases from J, leaving 16 bases between. CDR1 and CDR2 (germline): LGHDT, YNNKEL (reference sequence). The CDR3 extends over 14 amino acids. HTBI primers from iRepertoire and Arm-PCR of CDR3 regions yielded the TCR beta libraries. TCRdb called the multiplex PCR reads again in MiXCR, with one record for every CDR3 protein. The sample includes about 470,000 distinct CDR3 sequences, about 22% seen only once; the top ten take over 6%. As to time point: persistent/refractory GD, antithyroid drugs over 5 years with positive TRAb. Scientists built the TCR library using RNA that was extracted from PBMCs.

The chain links TRBV3-1 to TRBJ1-6; D remains ambiguous. This clonotype originated in a female donor with Graves disease. The starting material was peripheral blood mononuclear cells (PBMCs), obtained when the disease was refractory, from a patient treated with antithyroid drugs. In DNA form, the CDR3 reads TGTGCCAGCAGCCCTACCCCTCCTGTCGGACCCCTCCACTTT. Protein product: CASSPTPPVGPLHF.